Below, 22 T cell receptor beta chains from the same sample are listed, as sequenced in a study of blood T cell repertoires in COVID-19. Sequencing used immunoSEQ multiplex PCR; TCRdb keeps in-frame clones, though not all of them. The repertoire consists of 450,000 to 500,000 clones, with 70% to 90% occurring once and the leading ten covering approximately 3.4%. Sequenced material: peripheral blood. Receptor source: a human donor in a cohort sampled during active COVID-19.

This chain connects TRBV19 to TRBJ1-2; D not resolved. The V and J ends lost 6 bases and 0 bases respectively, with 14 bases between them. CDR1 and CDR2 from the germline V gene are LNHDA and SQIVND (reference sequence). The CDR3 runs 15 residues. In DNA form, the CDR3 reads TGTGCCAGTAGCACCGTTACTCAGGCTAACTATGGCTACACCTTC. The encoded protein is CASSTVTQANYGYTF.

V is TRBV25-1 and J is TRBJ2-2, with a weak D call TRBD1 (5 bases). Germline lookup yields CDR1 MGHDK and CDR2 SYGVNS. The CDR3 contains 15 residues. Trimming stripped 6 bases from V and 4 bases from J, with 15 bases between. The CDR3 DNA sequence: TGTGCCAGCAGGGAAGACAGAGACCTCACCGGGGAGCTGTTTTTT. Its protein product is CASREDRDLTGELFF. Full variable domain (missing parts from reference TRBV25-1 and TRBJ2-2): EADIYQTPRYLVIGTGKKITLECSQTMGHDKMYWYQQDPGMELHLIHYSYGVNSTEKGDLSSESTVSRIRTEHFPLTLESARPSHTSQYLCASREDRDLTGELFFGEGSRLTVL.

The V gene is TRBV3-1 (or the pseudogene TRBV3-2), the J gene TRBJ2-6; weak D call: TRBD1 (5 bases). This CDR3 has 14 amino acids. Germline V gene sequence: CDR1 LGHDT, CDR2 YNNKEL (reference sequence). Between the trimmed V and J ends, which lost 10 bases and 2 bases, there was a span of 12 bases. CDR3 protein: CATRKGPGANVLTF. The CDR3 bases are TGTGCCACTCGGAAGGGGCCTGGGGCCAACGTCCTGACTTTC.

This chain joins TRBV19 and TRBJ1-6, with a possible D match to TRBD1 (6 bases). The CDR3 is made up of 15 amino acids. CDR1 and CDR2 (germline): LNHDA, SQIVND (reference sequence). V lost 5 bases, J lost 9 bases, and 17 bases lay in between. CDR3 residues: CASSLQLDSFSPLHF. The CDR3 DNA is TGTGCCAGTAGTCTCCAACTGGACAGTTTTTCACCCCTCCACTTT.

The chain has TRBV2 and TRBJ1-1; 10 bases line up with TRBD1. After removal of 3 bases from V and 5 bases from J, the junction contained 6 bases not matched to a gene. This CDR3 is built from 15 residues. Per germline, CDR1 SNHLY and CDR2 FYNNEI. The CDR3 is CASSDRQGARTEAFF. The CDR3 nucleotides read TGTGCCAGCAGTGATAGACAGGGGGCAAGAACTGAAGCTTTCTTT.

V is TRBV11-1 and J is TRBJ1-2; D ambiguous. The ends were cut back, 5 bases at V and 6 bases at J, with 13 bases in the middle. The CDR3 has 13 amino acids. CDR1 and CDR2 from the germline V gene are SGHAT and FQDESV (reference sequence). CDR3 nucleotides: TGTGCCAGCAGCCTGCGGGGTGAGAATGGCTACACCTTC. As protein: CASSLRGENGYTF.

V is TRBV6-1 and J is TRBJ2-7; TRBD1 aligns across 8 bases. CDR1 and CDR2 (germline): MNHNS, SASEGT. V dropped 3 bases and J dropped 10; count of bases not matched to a gene: 11. The CDR3 is made up of 14 amino acids. The DNA for the CDR3 is TGTGCCAGCAGTGACGCACCAGACAGGGGCGTTCAGTACTTC. This translates into CASSDAPDRGVQYF.

The chain couples TRBV5-8 to TRBJ2-2, with D maybe TRBD1 (6 bases). Between the trimmed V and J ends, which lost 4 bases and 5 bases, there was a span of 24 bases. The CDR3 covers 18 residues. Per germline, CDR1 SGHTS and CDR2 YDEGEE. The CDR3, as DNA: TGTGCCAGCAGCCTCGGGGCAGGGGCCGTTTCGTCAACCGGGGAGCTGTTTTTT. Protein sequence: CASSLGAGAVSSTGELFF. The full variable domain, with the rest looked up from reference TRBV5-8 and TRBJ2-2, is EAGVTQSPTHLIKTRGQQATLRCSPISGHTSVYWYQQALGLGLQFLLWYDEGEERNRGNFPPRFSGRQFPNYSSELNVNALELEDSALYLCASSLGAGAVSSTGELFFGEGSRLTVL.

The chain is built from TRBV11-2 and TRBJ2-7; 11 bases are shared with TRBD2. Trimming took 3 bases from V and 2 from J; bases not matched to a gene: 6. Germline lookup yields CDR1 SGHAT and CDR2 FQNNGV. This CDR3 region has 16 residues. The CDR3 DNA reads as TGTGCCAGCAGCTTTAGACTAGCGGGGCCAACCTACGAGCAGTACTTC. This encodes CASSFRLAGPTYEQYF.

This clone was seen just once. One junction end disagrees with the germline gene, perhaps due to a read error. The gene calls are TRBV28 and TRBJ1-1, with D uncertain. Germline values: CDR1 MDHEN, CDR2 SYDVKM. The length of the CDR3 is 14 residues. The CDR3 here is CASSGPAPNAEAFF. The CDR3 DNA reads as TGTGCCAGCAGTGGGCCGGCCCCGAACGCTGAAGCTTTCTTT. Combining the CDR3 with reference TRBV28 and TRBJ1-1 gives the whole variable domain DVKVTQSSRYLVKRTGEKVFLECVQDMDHENMFWYRQDPGLGLRLIYFSYDVKMKEKGDIPEGYSVSREKKERFSLILESASTNQTSMYLCASSGPAPNAEAFFGQGTRLTVV.

V gene TRBV19 combines with J gene TRBJ1-6; 7 nucleotides line up with TRBD1. Germline trimming cut 5 bases from V and 3 bases from J; bases unmatched to any gene: 10. The CDR3 length is 17 residues. Germline CDR1 is LNHDA and CDR2 is SQIVND (reference sequence). Written as DNA, the CDR3 is TGTGCCAGTAGTCCCCCGGGACAGTCGATCTATAATTCACCCCTCCACTTT. It is translated as CASSPPGQSIYNSPLHF.

This clone was recorded only once. One junction end does not reproduce the germline sequence, and a read error may be involved. The chain combines TRBV19 with TRBJ2-5, with 10 bases matching TRBD2. Germline V gene sequence: CDR1 LNHDA, CDR2 SQIVND (reference sequence). The length of the CDR3 is 14 residues. CDR3 sequence reads: CASRIAGGTGTQYF. The DNA of the CDR3 is TGTGCCAGTAGGATAGCGGGAGGTACGGGGACCCAGTACTTC. Full variable domain (rest looked up from reference TRBV19 and TRBJ2-5): DGGITQSPKYLFRKEGQNVTLSCEQNLNHDAMYWYRQDPGQGLRLIYYSQIVNDFQKGDIAEGYSVSREKKESFPLTVTSAQKNPTAFYLCASRIAGGTGTQYFGPGTRLLVL.

This sequence joins TRBV2 and TRBJ2-7; TRBD2 agrees at 7 bases. The length of the CDR3 is 14 residues. Germline V CDR1 and CDR2: SNHLY, FYNNEI. Unmatched junction bases numbered 15, after V lost 9 bases and J lost 7 bases. CDR3 amino acids: CARSAGTNGGEQYF. The CDR3 DNA is TGTGCCAGATCTGCCGGGACTAATGGTGGGGAGCAGTACTTC.

The CDR3 DNA follows: TGTGCCAGCAGTCAACTAGCGGGAATCACCTACGAGCAGTACTTC. Translated: CASSQLAGITYEQYF. The chain links TRBV27 to TRBJ2-7; TRBD2 agrees at 10 bases. V was clipped by 5 bases and J by 2 bases; unmatched bases: 6. CDR3 length: 15 amino acids. Germline CDR1 reads MNHEY; CDR2 reads SMNVEV (reference sequence).

The chain uses TRBV7-2 and TRBJ2-7, with 10 bases fitting TRBD1. Trimming took 1 base from V and 4 from J; bases not matched to a gene: 7. This CDR3 is 16 amino acids long. CDR1 is SGHTA and CDR2 is FQGNSA in the germline V gene. The CDR3 protein is CASSLGPDRGRYEQYF. DNA for the CDR3: TGTGCCAGCAGCTTAGGGCCCGACAGGGGGCGGTACGAGCAGTACTTC.

This clone has just one count. The sample contains more than one DNA sequence encoding this CDR3. The chain is built from TRBV19 and TRBJ2-7, with D tentatively TRBD2 (6 bases). Germline CDR1 LNHDA, CDR2 SQIVND (reference sequence). V was shortened by 3 bases and J by 0 bases, with 15 bases between the two germline ends. The CDR3 has 16 residues. CDR3 sequence reads: CASSISLAGSSYEQYF. The DNA for the CDR3 is TGTGCCAGTAGTATTTCCCTCGCGGGGAGCTCCTACGAGCAGTACTTC.

This chain joins TRBV13 and TRBJ2-1; D gene uncertain. Deletions cut 1 base from V and 4 bases from J, with 20 bases between. CDR3 length equals 18 residues. CDR1 and CDR2 from the germline V gene are PRHDT and FYEKMQ (reference sequence). The CDR3 protein is CASSLASSASSRYNEQFF. The CDR3 DNA follows: TGTGCCAGCAGCTTAGCGTCCTCGGCTAGTTCCCGATACAATGAGCAGTTCTTC.

The chain employs TRBV27 and TRBJ1-4; D not resolved. The CDR3 has 13 amino acids. Deletions cut 11 bases from V and 7 bases from J, with 17 bases between. Germline V CDR1 and CDR2: MNHEY, SMNVEV (reference sequence). The CDR3 loop reads CAVGPRGIEKLFF. The CDR3 bases are TGTGCCGTCGGGCCCCGGGGAATTGAAAAACTGTTTTTT.

The rearrangement links TRBV10-3 to TRBJ2-2; TRBD1 matches 11 bases. The germline V gene encodes CDR1 ENHRY and CDR2 SYGVKD. With 7 bases clipped from V and 6 bases from J, the junction kept 4 bases outside the gene matches. CDR3 length: 14 amino acids. CDR3 nucleotide sequence: TGTGCCATCAATCCGGGACAGGGGGCCGGGGAGCTGTTTTTT. It codes for CAINPGQGAGELFF.

The chain recombines TRBV6-4 with TRBJ2-1; D may be TRBD2 (7 bases). This CDR3 has 14 amino acids. Trimming took off 7 bases at V and 10 bases at J, with 20 bases between the two ends. The germline V gene has CDR1 MRHNA and CDR2 SNTAGT. CDR3 sequence reads: CASTQEGGGREQFF. The CDR3 nucleotides are TGTGCCAGCACCCAGGAGGGGGGGGGTCGGGAGCAGTTCTTC.

The chain has TRBV7-8 and TRBJ2-1; D unresolved. The CDR3 consists of 14 residues. Trimming stripped 5 bases from V and 10 bases from J, with 18 bases between. Germline-derived CDR1 and CDR2 are SGHVS and FQNEAQ. The chain's CDR3 is CASSHLRTMREQFF. In DNA, the CDR3 is TGTGCCAGCAGCCACCTGCGAACGATGCGAGAGCAGTTCTTC. Looking up the rest from reference TRBV7-8 and TRBJ2-1 gives the full variable domain: GAGVSQSPRYKVAKRGQDVALRCDPISGHVSLFWYQQALGQGPEFLTYFQNEAQLDKSGLPSDRFFAERPEGSVSTLKIQRTQQEDSAVYLCASSHLRTMREQFFGPGTRLTVL.

The rearrangement joins TRBV5-1 to TRBJ2-1; maybe TRBD2 (5 bases). CDR3 length: 15 amino acids. Trimming pared 4 bases from V and 5 bases from J, leaving 16 bases between. CDR1 and CDR2 (germline): SGHRS, YFSETQ. CDR3 loop: CASSALERLDNEQFF. The CDR3 region has the DNA TGCGCCAGCAGCGCGTTGGAGCGGCTCGACAATGAGCAGTTCTTC.